This T cell receptor beta chain was observed in a study of T cells in Graves' hyperthyroidism and ophthalmopathy. RNA transcripts provided the source from which TCR beta CDR3 regions were amplified. Carried out on the TCR CDR3, a first-round RT-PCR used the HTBI primer set. TCRdb used MiXCR to reprocess the multiplex PCR reads, holding one entry per CDR3 protein. Of a few hundred thousand distinct CDR3 sequences in the sample, under 15% were seen once. This clonotype was picked up a small number of times. Antigen: not known. Thyroid ultrasound, orbital computed tomography, clinical symptoms, and serum thyroxine and TRAb underpinned diagnoses. Study conclusions and caveats: Ophthalmopathy, which appeared later, was predicted by the model a median roughly 6.4 months before onset.

This sequence originates from a young woman with Graves' hyperthyroidism. Sequenced sample: blood.

CDR3 coding DNA: TGTGCCAGCAACTATGGGGGGTCCCACGAGCAGTACTTC. Protein sequence: CASNYGGSHEQYF. The rearrangement joins TRBV28 to TRBJ2-7; tentative D call: TRBD2 (6 bases). Germline V CDR1 and CDR2: MDHEN, SYDVKM. V gave up 7 bases and J gave up 5 bases, with 15 bases separating them. This CDR3 region has 13 residues.